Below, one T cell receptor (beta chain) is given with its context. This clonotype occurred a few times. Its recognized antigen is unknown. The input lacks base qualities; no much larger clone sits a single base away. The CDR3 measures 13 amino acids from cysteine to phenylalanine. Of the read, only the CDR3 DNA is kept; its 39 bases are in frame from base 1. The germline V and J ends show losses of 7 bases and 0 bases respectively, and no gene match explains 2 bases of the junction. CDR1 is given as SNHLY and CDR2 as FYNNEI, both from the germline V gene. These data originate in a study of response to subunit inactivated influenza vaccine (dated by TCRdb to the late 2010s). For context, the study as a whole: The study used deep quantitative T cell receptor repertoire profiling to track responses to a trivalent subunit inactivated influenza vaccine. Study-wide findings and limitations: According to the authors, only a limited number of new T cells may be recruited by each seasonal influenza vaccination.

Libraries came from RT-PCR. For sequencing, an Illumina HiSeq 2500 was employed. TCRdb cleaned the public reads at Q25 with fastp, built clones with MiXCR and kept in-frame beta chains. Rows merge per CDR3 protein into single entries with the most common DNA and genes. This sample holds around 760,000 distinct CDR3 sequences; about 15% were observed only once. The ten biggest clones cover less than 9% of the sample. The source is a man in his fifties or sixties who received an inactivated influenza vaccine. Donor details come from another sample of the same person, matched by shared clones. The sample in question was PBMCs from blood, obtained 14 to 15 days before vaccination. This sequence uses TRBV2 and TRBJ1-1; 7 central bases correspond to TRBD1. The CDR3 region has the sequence CASTGQLNTEAFF. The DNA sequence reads TGTGCCAGCACGGGACAGTTGAACACTGAAGCTTTCTTT.